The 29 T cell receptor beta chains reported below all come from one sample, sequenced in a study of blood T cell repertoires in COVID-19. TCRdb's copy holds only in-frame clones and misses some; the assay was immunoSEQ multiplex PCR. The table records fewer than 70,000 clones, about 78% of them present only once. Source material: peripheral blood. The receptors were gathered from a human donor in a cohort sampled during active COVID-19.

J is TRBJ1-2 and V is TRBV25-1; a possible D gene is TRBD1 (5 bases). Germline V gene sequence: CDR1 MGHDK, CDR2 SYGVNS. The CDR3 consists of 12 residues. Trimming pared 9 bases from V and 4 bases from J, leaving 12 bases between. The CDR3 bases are TGTGCCAGGATGGACATTATCTATGGCTACACCTTC. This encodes CARMDIIYGYTF.

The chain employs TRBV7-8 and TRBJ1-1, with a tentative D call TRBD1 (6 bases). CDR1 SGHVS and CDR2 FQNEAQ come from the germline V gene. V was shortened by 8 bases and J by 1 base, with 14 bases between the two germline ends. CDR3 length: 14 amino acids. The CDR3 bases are TGTGCCAGCCGGAAGGGCAGGGGGAACACTGAAGCTTTCTTT. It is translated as CASRKGRGNTEAFF. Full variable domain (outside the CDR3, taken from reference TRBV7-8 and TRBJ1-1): GAGVSQSPRYKVAKRGQDVALRCDPISGHVSLFWYQQALGQGPEFLTYFQNEAQLDKSGLPSDRFFAERPEGSVSTLKIQRTQQEDSAVYLCASRKGRGNTEAFFGQGTRLTVV.

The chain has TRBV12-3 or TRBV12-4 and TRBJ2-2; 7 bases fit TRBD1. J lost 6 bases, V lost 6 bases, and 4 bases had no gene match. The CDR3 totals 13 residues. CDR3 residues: CASSVQGPGELFF. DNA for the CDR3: TGTGCCAGCAGCGTACAGGGGCCCGGGGAGCTGTTTTTT.

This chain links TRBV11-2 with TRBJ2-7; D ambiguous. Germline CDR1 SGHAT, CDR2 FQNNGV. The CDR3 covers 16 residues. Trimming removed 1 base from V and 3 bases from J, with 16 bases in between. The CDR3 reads CASSLAPNSVSYEQYF. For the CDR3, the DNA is TGTGCCAGCAGCTTAGCGCCCAACAGTGTGAGCTACGAGCAGTACTTC.

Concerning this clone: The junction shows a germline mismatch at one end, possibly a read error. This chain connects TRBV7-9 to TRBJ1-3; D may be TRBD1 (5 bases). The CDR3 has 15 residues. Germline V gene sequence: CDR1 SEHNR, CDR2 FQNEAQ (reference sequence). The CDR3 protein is CASSVAQGSGNTIYF. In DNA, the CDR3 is TGTGCCAGCAGCGTAGCCCAGGGATCTGGAAACACCATATATTTT.

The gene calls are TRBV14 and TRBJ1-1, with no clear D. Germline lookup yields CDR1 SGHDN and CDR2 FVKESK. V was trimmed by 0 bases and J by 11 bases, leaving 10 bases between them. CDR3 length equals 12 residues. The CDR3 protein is CASSQDWREAFF. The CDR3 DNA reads TGTGCCAGCAGCCAAGATTGGCGGGAGGCTTTCTTT.

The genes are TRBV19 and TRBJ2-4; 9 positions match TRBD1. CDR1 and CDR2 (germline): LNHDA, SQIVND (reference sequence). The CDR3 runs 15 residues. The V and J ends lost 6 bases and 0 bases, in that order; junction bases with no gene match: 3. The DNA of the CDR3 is TGTGCCAGTAGGGACAGGGGAATAGCCAAAAACATTCAGTACTTC. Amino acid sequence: CASRDRGIAKNIQYF.

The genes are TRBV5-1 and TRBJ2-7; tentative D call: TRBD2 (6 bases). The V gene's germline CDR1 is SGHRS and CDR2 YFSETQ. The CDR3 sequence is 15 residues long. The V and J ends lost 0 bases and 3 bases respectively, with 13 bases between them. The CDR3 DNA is TGCGCCAGCAGCTTGGCTGGGGGGTCGATCTACGAGCAGTACTTC. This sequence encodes CASSLAGGSIYEQYF.

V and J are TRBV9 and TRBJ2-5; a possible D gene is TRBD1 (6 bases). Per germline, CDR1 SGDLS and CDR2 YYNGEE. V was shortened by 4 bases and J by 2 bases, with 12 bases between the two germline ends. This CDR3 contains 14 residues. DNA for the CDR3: TGTGCCAGCAGCCTCGGGACACTTCAAGAGACCCAGTACTTC. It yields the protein CASSLGTLQETQYF. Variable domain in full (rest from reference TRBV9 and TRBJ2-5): DSGVTQTPKHLITATGQRVTLRCSPRSGDLSVYWYQQSLDQGLQFLIQYYNGEERAKGNILERFSAQQFPDLHSELNLSSLELGDSALYFCASSLGTLQETQYFGPGTRLLVL.

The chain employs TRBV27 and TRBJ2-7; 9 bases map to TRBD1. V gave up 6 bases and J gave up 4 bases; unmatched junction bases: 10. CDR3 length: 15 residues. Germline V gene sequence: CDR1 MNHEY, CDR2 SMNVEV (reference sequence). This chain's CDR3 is CASRSKGQGRYEQYF. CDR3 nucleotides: TGTGCCAGCAGATCTAAGGGACAGGGTAGATACGAGCAGTACTTC.

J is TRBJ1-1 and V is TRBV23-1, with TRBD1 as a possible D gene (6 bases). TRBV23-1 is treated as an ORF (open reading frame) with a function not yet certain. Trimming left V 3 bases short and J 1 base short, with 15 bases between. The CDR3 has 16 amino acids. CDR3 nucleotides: TGCGCCAGCAGTCAGTTGATCAGGGGAGAGAACACTGAAGCTTTCTTT. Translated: CASSQLIRGENTEAFF.

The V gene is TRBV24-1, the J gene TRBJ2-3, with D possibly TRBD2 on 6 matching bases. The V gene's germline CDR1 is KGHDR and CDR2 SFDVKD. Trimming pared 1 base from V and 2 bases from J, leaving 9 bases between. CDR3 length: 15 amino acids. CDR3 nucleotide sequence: TGTGCCACCAGTGATTTTGGGGGGTCCACAGATACGCAGTATTTT. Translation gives CATSDFGGSTDTQYF.

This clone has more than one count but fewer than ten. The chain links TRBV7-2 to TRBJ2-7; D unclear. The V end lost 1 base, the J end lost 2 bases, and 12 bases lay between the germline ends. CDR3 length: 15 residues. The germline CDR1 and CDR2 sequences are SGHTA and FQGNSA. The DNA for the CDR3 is TGTGCCAGCAGCTTAGATCTTCTGCACACCTACGAGCAGTACTTC. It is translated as CASSLDLLHTYEQYF.

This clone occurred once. In nucleotides, the CDR3 is TGCGCCAGCAGTCAAAGCGTCGGCTTAAGACTTAGCGAGCAGTACTTC. It codes for CASSQSVGLRLSEQYF. The chain joins TRBV23-1 to TRBJ2-7; no clear D. TRBV23-1 is an open reading frame, and its role is uncertain. The CDR3 is 16 residues long. V gave up 2 bases and J gave up 6 bases, with 20 bases separating them.

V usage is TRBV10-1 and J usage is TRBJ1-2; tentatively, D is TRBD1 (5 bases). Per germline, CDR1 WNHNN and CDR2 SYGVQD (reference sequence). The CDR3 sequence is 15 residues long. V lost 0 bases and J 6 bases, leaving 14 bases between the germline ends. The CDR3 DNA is TGCGCCAGCAGTGAGTCTCGGGGCGGACTAAATGGCTACACCTTC. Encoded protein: CASSESRGGLNGYTF.

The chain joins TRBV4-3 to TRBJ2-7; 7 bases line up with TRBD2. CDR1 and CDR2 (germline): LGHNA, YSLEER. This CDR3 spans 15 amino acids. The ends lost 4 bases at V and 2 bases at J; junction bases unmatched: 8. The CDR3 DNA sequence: TGCGCCAGCAGCCGGAACCTAGCGGCACCCTACGAGCAGTACTTC. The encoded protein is CASSRNLAAPYEQYF.

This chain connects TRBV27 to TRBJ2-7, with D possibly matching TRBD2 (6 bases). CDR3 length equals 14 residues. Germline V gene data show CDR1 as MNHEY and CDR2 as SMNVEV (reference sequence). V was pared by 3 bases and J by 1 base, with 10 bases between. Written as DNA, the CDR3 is TGTGCCAGCAGTTTTAGCGGATATTCCTACGAGCAGTACTTC. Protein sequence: CASSFSGYSYEQYF.

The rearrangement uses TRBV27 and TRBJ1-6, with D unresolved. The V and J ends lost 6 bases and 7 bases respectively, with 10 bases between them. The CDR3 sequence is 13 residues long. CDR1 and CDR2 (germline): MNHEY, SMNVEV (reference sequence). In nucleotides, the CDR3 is TGTGCCAGCAGCCGCATAGTAAATTCACCCCTCCACTTT. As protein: CASSRIVNSPLHF.

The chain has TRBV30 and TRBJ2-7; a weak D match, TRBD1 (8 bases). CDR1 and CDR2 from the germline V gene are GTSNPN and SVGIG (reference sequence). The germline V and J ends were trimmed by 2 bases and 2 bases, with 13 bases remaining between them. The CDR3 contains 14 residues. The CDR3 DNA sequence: TGTGCCTGGAGTTTAACAGGGGGGGCCTACGAGCAGTACTTC. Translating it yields CAWSLTGGAYEQYF.

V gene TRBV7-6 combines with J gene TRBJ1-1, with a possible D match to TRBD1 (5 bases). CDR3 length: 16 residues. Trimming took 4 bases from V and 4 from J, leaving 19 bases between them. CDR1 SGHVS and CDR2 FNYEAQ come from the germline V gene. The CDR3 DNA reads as TGTGCCAGCAGCTCAGGGCCTCAGGGAAACCCCACTGAAGCTTTCTTT. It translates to CASSSGPQGNPTEAFF.

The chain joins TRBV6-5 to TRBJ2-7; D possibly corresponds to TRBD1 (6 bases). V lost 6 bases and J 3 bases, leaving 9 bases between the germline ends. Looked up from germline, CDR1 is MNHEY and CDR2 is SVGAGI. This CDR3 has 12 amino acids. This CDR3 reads CASRGTSYEQYF. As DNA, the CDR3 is TGTGCCAGCAGGGGGACAAGCTACGAGCAGTACTTC.

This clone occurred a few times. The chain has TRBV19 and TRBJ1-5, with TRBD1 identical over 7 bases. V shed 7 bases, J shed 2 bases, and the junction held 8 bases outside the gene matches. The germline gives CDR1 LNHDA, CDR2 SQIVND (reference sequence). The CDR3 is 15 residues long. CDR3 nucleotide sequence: TGTGCCAGTAAGGAGGGGGCAGGGGGCAATCAGCCCCAGCATTTT. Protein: CASKEGAGGNQPQHF.

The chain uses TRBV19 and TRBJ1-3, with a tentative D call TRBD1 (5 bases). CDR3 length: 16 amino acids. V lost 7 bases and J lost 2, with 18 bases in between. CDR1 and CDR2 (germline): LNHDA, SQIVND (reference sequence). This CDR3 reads CASTRDGDFTGNTIYF. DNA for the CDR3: TGTGCCAGTACGCGGGACGGCGATTTTACTGGAAACACCATATATTTT.

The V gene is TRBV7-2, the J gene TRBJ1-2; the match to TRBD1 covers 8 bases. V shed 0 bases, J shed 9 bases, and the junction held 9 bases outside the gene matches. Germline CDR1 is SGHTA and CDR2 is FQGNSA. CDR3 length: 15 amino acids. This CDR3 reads CASSLAYGQGGSYTF. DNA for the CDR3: TGTGCCAGCAGCTTAGCGTATGGACAGGGCGGAAGCTACACCTTC.

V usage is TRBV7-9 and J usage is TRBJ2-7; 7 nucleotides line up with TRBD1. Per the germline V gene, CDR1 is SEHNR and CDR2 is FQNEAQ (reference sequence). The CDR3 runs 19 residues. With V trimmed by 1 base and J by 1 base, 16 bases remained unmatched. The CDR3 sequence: CASSLEVSIRGQVSYEQYF. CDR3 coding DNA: TGTGCCAGCAGCTTAGAGGTCTCCATCCGTGGACAGGTATCCTACGAGCAGTACTTC.

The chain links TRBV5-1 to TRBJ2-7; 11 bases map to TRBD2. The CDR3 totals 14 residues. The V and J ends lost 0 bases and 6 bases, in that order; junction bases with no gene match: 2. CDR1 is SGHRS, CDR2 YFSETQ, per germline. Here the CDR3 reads CASSLVAGGPEQYF. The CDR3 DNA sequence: TGCGCCAGCAGCTTGGTAGCGGGGGGGCCCGAGCAGTACTTC.

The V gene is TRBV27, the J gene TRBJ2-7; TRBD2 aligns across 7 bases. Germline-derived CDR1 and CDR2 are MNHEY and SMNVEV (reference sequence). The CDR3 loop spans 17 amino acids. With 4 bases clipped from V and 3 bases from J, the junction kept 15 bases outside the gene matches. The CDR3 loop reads CASSSPPRGVVSYEQYF. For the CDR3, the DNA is TGTGCCAGCAGTTCTCCACCCCGGGGGGTTGTAAGCTACGAGCAGTACTTC.

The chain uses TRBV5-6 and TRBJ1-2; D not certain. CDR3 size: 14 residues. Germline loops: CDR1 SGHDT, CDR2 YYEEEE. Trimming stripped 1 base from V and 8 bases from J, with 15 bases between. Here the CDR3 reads CASSLTVSSGGYTF. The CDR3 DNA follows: TGTGCCAGCAGCTTGACAGTGAGTTCTGGAGGCTACACCTTC.

The CDR3 protein is CASSEVKGTGVPYEQYF. CDR3 nucleotides: TGTGCCAGCAGTGAAGTAAAGGGGACAGGGGTCCCCTACGAGCAGTACTTC. The V and J genes are TRBV25-1 and TRBJ2-7, with TRBD1 matching over 10 bases. Losses at the gene ends were 2 bases for V and 2 bases for J; bases not matched to a gene: 9. Germline V gene lookup returns CDR1 MGHDK and CDR2 SYGVNS. This CDR3 comprises 17 residues.